The rows below give T cell receptor beta chains drawn from one sample of a study of cytomegalovirus exposure and HLA in healthy donors. Generated by immunoSEQ multiplex PCR, the TCRdb table keeps only in-frame clones and is missing some. Seen here are 99,000 or so clones, roughly 78% observed once, and the top ten hold 1.5% to 2%. The specimen was PBMCs. These receptors came from a woman in her forties in good health and CMV-seronegative. Each CDR3 is given with its conserved first and last residue. The D gene is left open where the match is weak. Size is omitted from some rows. Given values are once, few, many or a class for expanded clones.

>TRBV28|TRBD1|.|TRBJ2-7
CASSSTGQGYEQYF
TGTGCCAGCAGTTCGACGGGACAGGGTTACGAGCAGTACTTC
>TRBV5-6|TRBD1|.|TRBJ2-5
CASGNRGETQYF
TGTGCCAGCGGCAACAGGGGAGAGACCCAGTACTTC
>TRBV4-3|.|.|TRBJ2-1
CASSQSPGTDYNEQFF
TGCGCCAGCAGCCAGAGCCCCGGGACTGATTACAATGAGCAGTTCTTC
>TRBV27|TRBD1|.|TRBJ2-1
CASSLSHRGPDEQFF
TGTGCCAGCAGTTTATCCCACAGGGGGCCCGATGAGCAGTTCTTC
>TRBV5-4|.|.|TRBJ2-7
CASSFNSYEQYF
TGTGCCAGCAGCTTTAACTCGTACGAGCAGTACTTC
>TRBV7-8|TRBD2|.|TRBJ2-1
CASSFHRDLAGDRSYNEQFF
TGTGCCAGCAGCTTTCATAGGGACCTAGCGGGAGATAGGTCCTACAATGAGCAGTTCTTC
>TRBV5-6|.|.|TRBJ1-1
CASSLGGTTNTEAFF
TGTGCCAGCAGCTTGGGTGGCACCACGAACACTGAAGCTTTCTTT
>TRBV19|TRBD1|once|TRBJ2-5
CASKSGQGIVTQYF
TGTGCCAGTAAATCCGGACAGGGGATTGTGACCCAGTACTTC
>TRBV28|.|.|TRBJ1-2
CASGGASYGYTF
TGTGCCAGCGGGGGGGCCAGCTATGGCTACACCTTC
>TRBV18|.|.|TRBJ2-3
CASSPRQRQSTDTQYF
TGTGCCAGCTCACCAAGGCAGAGGCAAAGCACAGATACGCAGTATTTT
>TRBV5-5|.|.|TRBJ2-7
CASSLRLAYNEQYF
TGTGCCAGCAGCTTGCGTCTAGCCTATAACGAGCAGTACTTC
>TRBV2|.|.|TRBJ1-6
CASPFGEKTPLHF
TGTGCCAGCCCCTTCGGGGAAAAGACACCCCTCCACTTT
>TRBV5-6|TRBD1|.|TRBJ2-2
CASSSGTGDTGELFF
TGTGCCAGCAGTTCCGGGACAGGCGACACCGGGGAGCTGTTTTTT
>TRBV5-6|TRBD1|.|TRBJ1-2
CASSLGGGVGYTF
TGTGCCAGCAGCTTGGGAGGGGGCGTTGGCTACACCTTC
>TRBV5-1|.|.|TRBJ1-1
CASKNRGTGRGTEAFF
TGCGCCAGCAAGAATCGCGGGACCGGTCGGGGCACTGAAGCTTTCTTT
>TRBV7-9|TRBD2|once|TRBJ2-3
CASSQVLADTDTQYF
TGTGCCAGCAGCCAAGTACTAGCGGACACAGATACGCAGTATTTT
>TRBV5-4|TRBD1|.|TRBJ1-5
CASSPGQGPNQPQHF
TGTGCCAGCAGCCCGGGACAGGGCCCAAATCAGCCCCAGCATTTT
>TRBV28|TRBD2|.|TRBJ2-1
CASSTRLAGLDEQFF
TGTGCCAGCAGTACAAGACTAGCGGGATTGGATGAGCAGTTCTTC
>TRBV5-1|.|.|TRBJ2-3
CATAQGISTDTQYF
TGCGCCACCGCCCAGGGGATAAGCACAGATACGCAGTATTTT
>TRBV6-5|TRBD2|.|TRBJ2-5
CASSPRTSRGTQYF
TGTGCCAGCAGTCCCCGGACTAGCCGGGGGACCCAGTACTTC
>TRBV25-1|TRBD2|.|TRBJ2-3
CASSDRLAGGLDTQYF
TGTGCCAGCAGTGATAGACTAGCGGGAGGTTTGGATACGCAGTATTTT
>TRBV18|.|.|TRBJ2-1
CASSLSVGIEQFF
TGTGCCAGCTCACTTAGCGTAGGAATTGAGCAGTTCTTC
>TRBV4-2|.|.|TRBJ2-3
CASSQASTAGADTQYF
TGTGCCAGCAGCCAAGCATCGACGGCAGGTGCAGATACGCAGTATTTT
>TRBV6-5|TRBD1|.|TRBJ2-2
CASSSTGGPGELFF
TGTGCCAGCAGTTCGACAGGGGGACCCGGGGAGCTGTTTTTT
>TRBV28|.|once|TRBJ1-5
CASSSGDQPQHF
TGTGCCAGCAGTTCAGGGGACCAGCCCCAGCATTTT
>TRBV7-7|TRBD1|.|TRBJ2-2
CASSLDRVAGELFF
TGTGCTAGCAGCTTGGACAGGGTGGCCGGGGAGCTGTTTTTT
>TRBV4-2|.|few|TRBJ1-1
CASSLRRGTLTTTEAFF
TGTGCCAGCAGCCTGCGAAGGGGGACACTCACTACCACTGAAGCTTTCTTT
>TRBV6-5|.|.|TRBJ2-5
CASSYATRTETQYF
TGTGCCAGCAGTTACGCCACTAGAACGGAGACCCAGTACTTC
>TRBV7-9|TRBD1|.|TRBJ2-4
CASSSRQGRNIQYF
TGTGCCAGCAGCTCGAGACAGGGGAGAAACATTCAGTACTTC
>TRBV27|.|.|TRBJ1-1
CASSLSSYRGTEAFF
TGTGCCAGCAGTTTATCCTCATATAGGGGCACTGAAGCTTTCTTT
>TRBV14|TRBD2|few|TRBJ2-1
CASSQASLAGVSNNEQFF
TGTGCCAGCAGCCAAGCCAGCCTAGCGGGAGTCTCTAACAATGAGCAGTTCTTC
>TRBV4-2|.|few|TRBJ2-2
CASSQDRSEGRGTGELFF
TGTGCCAGCAGCCAAGATAGGTCGGAGGGCCGGGGCACCGGGGAGCTGTTTTTT
>TRBV6-5|TRBD1|.|TRBJ1-1
CASSYSLDRSEAFF
TGTGCCAGCAGTTACTCTTTGGACAGGTCAGAAGCTTTCTTT
>TRBV30|.|.|TRBJ2-1
CAWSESGPKQFF
TGTGCCTGGAGTGAAAGCGGGCCTAAGCAGTTCTTC
>TRBV2|TRBD1|once|TRBJ1-2
CASSDRGFNYGYTF
TGTGCCAGCAGTGACAGGGGGTTTAACTATGGCTACACCTTC
>TRBV27|.|few|TRBJ2-3
CATSSLGDTQYF
TGTGCCACCTCTAGTCTCGGGGATACGCAGTATTTT
>TRBV4-3|.|.|TRBJ2-4
CASSQGLAGVNIQYF
TGCGCCAGCAGCCAAGGTTTGGCAGGGGTGAACATTCAGTACTTC
>TRBV27|TRBD1|.|TRBJ1-6
CASSLLNRGGGSLHF
TGTGCCAGCAGTTTACTCAACAGGGGAGGTGGTTCCCTCCACTTT
>TRBV19|.|few|TRBJ1-1
CASSTRVWAEAFF
TGTGCCAGTAGTACCAGGGTTTGGGCTGAAGCTTTCTTT
>TRBV19|.|.|TRBJ1-2
CASSSRWDGRWGYTF
TGTGCCAGTAGTTCACGTTGGGATGGGAGATGGGGCTACACCTTC
>TRBV18|.|.|TRBJ2-5
CASSPSRGRETQYF
TGTGCCAGCTCACCAAGCAGGGGGAGGGAGACCCAGTACTTC
>TRBV7-2|TRBD1|.|TRBJ2-1
CASSSQGTGVRASQFF
TGTGCCAGCAGCTCACAGGGGACAGGGGTTCGGGCCAGTCAGTTCTTC
>TRBV4-1|TRBD2|.|TRBJ2-3
CASSPGTSGSNGPDTQYF
TGCGCCAGCAGCCCCGGGACTAGCGGGAGTAATGGCCCAGATACGCAGTATTTT
>TRBV29-1|.|.|TRBJ2-1
CSVLVRRRFF
TGCAGCGTTCTGGTGCGGCGCAGGTTCTTC
>TRBV7-3|.|.|TRBJ2-1
CASSLTVSPLNEQFF
TGTGCCAGCAGCTTAACGGTTAGCCCTCTCAATGAGCAGTTCTTC
>TRBV10-3|.|.|TRBJ2-3
CAISALSGTDTQYF
TGTGCCATCAGTGCCCTGTCGGGAACAGATACGCAGTATTTT
>TRBV19|.|few|TRBJ1-2
CASKTGAYGYTF
TGTGCCAGTAAAACCGGTGCCTATGGCTACACCTTC
>TRBV7-9|.|.|TRBJ2-5
CSSSLDLEETQYF
TGTTCCAGCAGCTTAGATCTGGAGGAGACCCAGTACTTC
>TRBV11-2|.|.|TRBJ2-7
CASSLDSSTLGRYEQYF
TGTGCCAGCAGCTTAGATTCCTCGACACTAGGGCGCTACGAGCAGTACTTC
>TRBV7-3|.|.|TRBJ2-7
CASSLNGGTYEQYF
TGTGCCAGCAGCTTAAACGGGGGAACCTACGAGCAGTACTTC